These 28 T cell receptor beta chains were all obtained from the same sample, sequenced in a study of cytomegalovirus exposure and HLA in healthy donors. 60 Vbeta and 13 Jbeta primers were used in PCR. TCRdb's copy holds only in-frame clones and misses some; the assay was immunoSEQ multiplex PCR. The sample includes 130,000 to 150,000 clones, 82% of them seen just once. Source material: PBMCs. All receptors come from a man aged 25-40 years in good health and CMV-seropositive.

As for this clone: Other DNA sequences in the sample encode the same CDR3. V and J are TRBV7-9 and TRBJ1-6; weak D call: TRBD1 (5 bases). The ends were cut back, 3 bases at V and 7 bases at J, with 7 bases in the middle. The CDR3 contains 13 residues. Germline V gene sequence: CDR1 SEHNR, CDR2 FQNEAQ (reference sequence). In DNA, the CDR3 is TGTGCCAGCAGCTTGGGACTGAATTCACCCCTCCACTTT. It is translated as CASSLGLNSPLHF.

This sequence joins TRBV30 and TRBJ1-3; no firm D call. Looked up from germline, CDR1 is GTSNPN and CDR2 is SVGIG (reference sequence). This CDR3 region has 12 residues. The V end lost 1 base, the J end lost 9 bases, and 10 bases lay between the germline ends. The CDR3 coding sequence is TGTGCCTGGAGTGACGCGAGTAGCACCATATATTTT. Residues: CAWSDASSTIYF.

The chain recombines TRBV29-1 with TRBJ2-1; D may be TRBD1 (6 bases). Germline V CDR1 and CDR2: SQVTM, ANQGSEA. This CDR3 contains 14 residues. Trimming pared 7 bases from V and 0 bases from J, leaving 13 bases between. The DNA of the CDR3 is TGCAGCGCTGAGACAGGTAGCTCCTACAATGAGCAGTTCTTC. It is translated as CSAETGSSYNEQFF.

The chain recombines TRBV19 with TRBJ2-5; TRBD1 might be the D (6 bases). With 6 bases removed from V and 3 bases from J, the gap between germline ends came to 11 bases. The CDR3 contains 13 residues. The germline gives CDR1 LNHDA, CDR2 SQIVND (reference sequence). The CDR3 region has the DNA TGTGCCAGTAGGGGGACATTCGAAGAGACCCAGTACTTC. Protein: CASRGTFEETQYF.

The J gene is TRBJ2-7, the V gene TRBV11-2, with D unresolved. Germline lookup yields CDR1 SGHAT and CDR2 FQNNGV. Trimming removed 5 bases at V and 5 bases at J, with 13 bases between. The CDR3 contains 13 residues. CDR3 amino acids: CASSAQTWDEQYF. The DNA for the CDR3 is TGTGCCAGCAGCGCCCAGACTTGGGACGAGCAGTACTTC.

The V gene is TRBV4-1, the J gene TRBJ2-7, with D tentatively TRBD2 (5 bases). Deletions cut 1 base from V and 5 bases from J, with 12 bases between. The CDR3 has 14 amino acids. Germline CDR1 is MGHRA and CDR2 is YSYEKL. DNA for the CDR3: TGCGCCAGCAGCCAAGTACAGCGGTGGGACGAGCAGTACTTC. This gives the protein CASSQVQRWDEQYF.

This clone was counted a single time. The rearrangement uses TRBV28 and TRBJ2-7, with 7 bases that match TRBD1. This CDR3 region has 15 residues. The germline V gene encodes CDR1 MDHEN and CDR2 SYDVKM. After removal of 4 bases from V and 4 bases from J, the junction contained 10 bases not matched to a gene. This CDR3 reads CASSSRDSVAYEQYF. CDR3 in DNA: TGTGCCAGCAGTTCCCGGGACAGTGTAGCTTACGAGCAGTACTTC.

About this clone: At one end the junction does not follow the germline gene, possibly because of a read error. CDR3 nucleotide sequence: TGCGCCAGCAGCACGCTCAGGACAGCCCCCTCTGGGGCCAACGGCCTGACTTTC. This sequence encodes CASSTLRTAPSGANGLTF. The chain carries TRBV5-1 and TRBJ2-6, with D tentatively TRBD1 (6 bases). CDR1 and CDR2 from the germline V gene are SGHRS and YFSETQ. This CDR3 is 18 amino acids long. Drawing the rest from reference TRBV5-1 and TRBJ2-6, the complete variable domain is KAGVTQTPRYLIKTRGQQVTLSCSPISGHRSVSWYQQTPGQGLQFLFEYFSETQRNKGNFPGRFSGRQFSNSRSEMNVSTLELGDSALYLCASSTLRTAPSGANGLTFGAGSRLTVL.

This chain connects TRBV4-3 to TRBJ2-3, with D maybe TRBD1 (6 bases). The CDR3 totals 15 residues. The V end lost 0 bases, the J end lost 7 bases, and 14 bases lay between the germline ends. Germline V gene lookup returns CDR1 LGHNA and CDR2 YSLEER. The CDR3 DNA reads as TGCGCCAGCAGCCAAGACTATTCGACAGGCAATACGCAGTATTTT. Amino acid sequence: CASSQDYSTGNTQYF.

The chain links TRBV19 to TRBJ2-5; 10 positions agree with TRBD1. The J call is in doubt because the DNA end fits TRBJ2-7 better. Per germline, CDR1 LNHDA and CDR2 SQIVND (reference sequence). There are 14 residues in the CDR3. CDR3: CASSIGTGAYEQYF. In DNA, the CDR3 is TGTGCCAGTAGTATTGGGACAGGGGCCTACGAGCAGTACTTC.

This CDR3 is CASSLGGLMGYTF. For the CDR3, the DNA is TGTGCCAGCAGCCTCGGGGGACTAATGGGCTACACCTTC. The J gene is TRBJ1-2, the V gene TRBV7-9, with D possibly matching TRBD1 (5 bases). Deletions cut 5 bases from V and 8 bases from J, with 15 bases between. This CDR3 contains 13 residues. Germline assignment: CDR1 SEHNR and CDR2 FQNEAQ (reference sequence).

A remark on this clone: A read error may produce the germline difference seen at one junction end. The chain carries TRBV28 and TRBJ1-2; D is unclear. CDR1 MDHEN and CDR2 SYDVKM come from the germline V gene. CDR3 length: 13 amino acids. CDR3 sequence reads: CASSSGITYAYTF. The CDR3 DNA reads as TGTGCCAGCAGTTCAGGAATTACCTATGCCTACACCTTC.

The chain couples TRBV14 to TRBJ2-2; a possible D gene is TRBD1 (6 bases). The end of the DNA fits TRBJ1-3 better, so the J call may be wrong. CDR3 size: 16 residues. Germline V gene lookup returns CDR1 SGHDN and CDR2 FVKESK. The CDR3 sequence: CASSRGQPKAGNTIYF. The CDR3 nucleotides read TGTGCCAGCAGCCGCGGACAGCCTAAGGCTGGAAACACCATATATTTT.

This clone was observed a few times. The V and J genes are TRBV28 and TRBJ2-5; the D gene is possibly TRBD2 (6 bases). The germline V gene has CDR1 MDHEN and CDR2 SYDVKM. V dropped 7 bases and J dropped 5 bases, with 20 bases sitting between them. This CDR3 spans 15 amino acids. CDR3 protein: CASNPSPGVYETQYF. The CDR3 DNA sequence: TGTGCCAGCAACCCCTCCCCGGGAGTATATGAGACCCAGTACTTC.

This clone was seen only a few times. V and J are TRBV5-1 and TRBJ2-2; 7 bases agree with TRBD1. The junction had 12 bases not matched to a gene; V was cut back by 6 bases and J by 7 bases. The CDR3 runs to 15 residues. Germline V gene sequence: CDR1 SGHRS, CDR2 YFSETQ. CDR3 coding DNA: TGCGCCAGCACCCCGGAGAGGGGGCTCTTCGGGGAGCTGTTTTTT. This codes for CASTPERGLFGELFF.

The V call is TRBV6-1, the J call TRBJ1-3; D is unclear. The CDR3 length is 13 residues. Germline values: CDR1 MNHNS, CDR2 SASEGT. V lost 4 bases and J lost 4, with 8 bases in between. The CDR3 loop reads CASSVEAGNTIYF. DNA of the CDR3: TGTGCCAGCAGTGTCGAAGCGGGAAACACCATATATTTT.

This clone was counted a few times. The rearrangement uses TRBV5-4 and TRBJ2-2; 12 nucleotides align to TRBD2. The V and J ends lost 3 bases and 3 bases, in that order; junction bases with no gene match: 3. The germline gives CDR1 SGHNT, CDR2 YYREEE (reference sequence). The CDR3 is 16 residues long. CDR3 sequence reads: CASSSTSGSYTGELFF. DNA for the CDR3: TGTGCCAGCAGCTCGACTAGCGGGAGCTACACCGGGGAGCTGTTTTTT.

This sequence joins TRBV6-5 and TRBJ2-7; 10 nucleotides match TRBD1. V was pared by 10 bases and J by 6 bases, with 12 bases of the junction left unmatched. The CDR3 runs 14 residues. Germline V gene sequence: CDR1 MNHEY, CDR2 SVGAGI. The CDR3 DNA sequence: TGTGCCACCACCCGGGGACAGGGGCTTTTCGAGCAGTACTTC. Encoded protein: CATTRGQGLFEQYF.

The chain couples TRBV7-8 to TRBJ2-5; 10 bases match TRBD2. The germline V gene encodes CDR1 SGHVS and CDR2 FQNEAQ. The junction had 2 bases not matched to a gene; V was cut back by 1 base and J by 3 bases. The CDR3 is 15 amino acids. CDR3 sequence (DNA): TGTGCCAGCAGCTTAGTAGGACTAGCGGAAGAGACCCAGTACTTC. Protein product: CASSLVGLAEETQYF.

Here the CDR3 reads CAWIMTGIGYTF. CDR3 coding DNA: TGTGCCTGGATTATGACAGGAATCGGCTACACCTTC. The chain couples TRBV30 to TRBJ1-2; D may be TRBD1 (6 bases). Trimming left V 4 bases short and J 8 bases short, with 14 bases between. Germline CDR1 reads GTSNPN; CDR2 reads SVGIG (reference sequence). The CDR3 consists of 12 residues.

The rearrangement uses TRBV7-2 and TRBJ2-5; no definite D call. The J call is doubtful: the DNA matches TRBJ2-7 better. Looked up from germline, CDR1 is SGHTA and CDR2 is FQGNSA. The CDR3 totals 13 residues. CDR3 region: CASSNGLYYEQYF. The CDR3 DNA reads TGTGCCAGCAGCAACGGCTTATACTACGAGCAGTACTTC.

The chain is built from TRBV4-1 and TRBJ2-5, with TRBD2 matching 11 bases. Gene TRBJ2-7 matches the end of the DNA better, so the J call may be wrong. CDR3 size: 16 residues. Germline CDR1 is MGHRA and CDR2 is YSYEKL. The CDR3 DNA sequence: TGCGCCAGCAGCCACCCAGGGACTAGCGGCACCTACGAGCAGTACTTC. Its translation: CASSHPGTSGTYEQYF.

This chain joins TRBV19 and TRBJ1-2, with D uncertain. The CDR3 has 14 amino acids. V lost 5 bases, J lost 10 bases, and 20 bases lay in between. CDR1 LNHDA and CDR2 SQIVND come from the germline V gene (reference sequence). This CDR3 reads CASSELTEVRDYTF. CDR3 coding DNA: TGTGCCAGTAGTGAACTAACGGAGGTTCGAGACTACACCTTC. Filled out from reference TRBV19 and TRBJ1-2, the complete variable domain reads DGGITQSPKYLFRKEGQNVTLSCEQNLNHDAMYWYRQDPGQGLRLIYYSQIVNDFQKGDIAEGYSVSREKKESFPLTVTSAQKNPTAFYLCASSELTEVRDYTFGSGTRLTVV.

The V call is TRBV7-2, the J call TRBJ2-1, with 8 bases identical to TRBD2. Per germline, CDR1 SGHTA and CDR2 FQGNSA. The ends lost 5 bases at V and 2 bases at J; junction bases unmatched: 8. There are 16 residues in the CDR3. The CDR3 bases are TGTGCCAGCAGCCGTACTAGCGGCAACACCTACAATGAGCAGTTCTTC. Translating gives CASSRTSGNTYNEQFF.

The V gene is TRBV2, the J gene TRBJ2-7, with 10 positions matching TRBD2. The ends lost 5 bases at V and 1 base at J; junction bases unmatched: 5. The CDR3 length is 15 residues. The V gene's germline CDR1 is SNHLY and CDR2 FYNNEI. CDR3 in DNA: TGTGCCAGCAGTTCCAAGCGGGAGGGTTCCTACGAGCAGTACTTC. It translates to CASSSKREGSYEQYF.

There are a few counts of this clone. J is TRBJ2-5 and V is TRBV10-2; 8 positions match TRBD2. The J segment lost 3 bases and the V segment lost 2 bases, leaving 11 bases of the junction unmatched. Germline loops: CDR1 WSHSY, CDR2 SAAADI. The CDR3 covers 17 residues. The CDR3, as DNA: TGCGCCAGCAGTGAGCCCCCGGGACTAGTTACTAAAGAGACCCAGTACTTC. Translating it yields CASSEPPGLVTKETQYF.

Note on this clone: The same CDR3 also results from other DNA sequences found in this sample. This rearrangement joins TRBV7-2 to TRBJ1-5; D ambiguous. The length of the CDR3 is 13 residues. Between the trimmed V and J ends, which lost 3 bases and 4 bases, there was a span of 7 bases. In germline, CDR1 is SGHTA, CDR2 FQGNSA. The CDR3 loop is CASSLQANQPQHF. The DNA for the CDR3 is TGTGCCAGCAGCTTGCAGGCAAATCAGCCCCAGCATTTT.

V usage is TRBV11-2 and J usage is TRBJ2-7; TRBD1 might be the D (7 bases). The CDR3 runs to 18 residues. Trimming stripped 5 bases from V and 2 bases from J, with 25 bases between. The germline V gene encodes CDR1 SGHAT and CDR2 FQNNGV. CDR3: CASSPIRGVRKGPYEQYF. The CDR3 bases are TGTGCCAGCAGCCCTATCAGGGGGGTTAGAAAAGGGCCCTACGAGCAGTACTTC. The full variable domain, completed using reference TRBV11-2 and TRBJ2-7, is EAGVAQSPRYKIIEKRQSVAFWCNPISGHATLYWYQQILGQGPKLLIQFQNNGVVDDSQLPKDRFSAERLKGVDSTLKIQPAKLEDSAVYLCASSPIRGVRKGPYEQYFGPGTRLTVT.